A single T cell receptor (beta chain) is shown here with its context. This clonotype appeared many times. Its binding antigen is unknown. No much larger clone is present one base from it, and per-base qualities are unavailable. The TCR beta CDR3 regions were amplified from the RNA transcripts. The first round of RT-PCR for the TCR CDR3 was performed with the HTBI primer set and the Qiagen OneStep RT-PCR kit. Libraries were constructed in a second round of multiplex PCR, after which size selection and purification were performed. The libraries were sequenced on an Illumina HiSeq2000 using paired-end 100 bp reads. On the authors' methods: SOAPnuke was used to process the raw data, removing reads that contained adapters or uncalled bases, had a mean Phred below 15, or lacked an exact match to the constant primer or identifier. High-quality paired reads were merged using COPE v1.2.5, and each unique nucleotide sequence was defined as a clonotype. MiTCR v1.1 was used to align the clonotypes against IMGT TRBV, TRBD and TRBJ reference segments. The analysis was restricted to V-J combinations with a frequency above 0.0001, which together covered 99% to 99.2% of the repertoires. A TCS score was defined as the ratio of F50 (clonal expansion) to E x V (chaos), with BLOSUM62-based TCRdist applied between CDR3 peptides within each V-J. Welch's t-statistics and random forest reduced around 510 V-J features to 10 to 15, which were used in a naive Bayes classifier (R e1071). In TCRdb, the public reads were trimmed at Q25 with fastp and aligned with MiXCR, with productive beta chains retained. Entries that share a CDR3 protein sequence are merged under the most common genes and DNA. None of the V and J calls come from the authors' own analysis; TCRdb made them. The sample has a few hundred thousand distinct CDR3 sequences on record, less than 25% of them singletons. Clones ranked in the top ten supply approximately 26% of the sample.

These data come from a study of T cells in Graves' hyperthyroidism and ophthalmopathy (dated by TCRdb to 2018 to 2020). With regard to the full study: Peripheral blood samples were taken at the time of initial diagnosis, prior to any treatment. According to the paper, TCR Vbeta CDR3 sequencing was carried out on some 130 peripheral blood samples, which came from more than 40 ophthalmopathy, 75 to 80 hyperthyroidism and roughly 17 progressor patients. Thyroid tissue and blood T-cell repertoires from roughly 6 Graves' hyperthyroidism patients were also compared in the study. After blood sampling, hyperthyroidism patients were treated with methimazole at a starting dose of 30 mg daily, and ophthalmopathy patients were treated with high-dose intravenous methylprednisolone. The roughly 94 discovery patients were randomly divided into training and test sets at a 7:3 ratio. Whether ophthalmopathy could be predicted prospectively was tested in an independent validation cohort made up of roughly 20 hyperthyroidism patients plus 17 patients who later progressed to ophthalmopathy. To identify distinguishing TCR V-J signatures, a discovery cohort of some 99 patients was used, comprising 43 with Graves' ophthalmopathy and under 60 with stable Graves' hyperthyroidism. Study-level results and caveats: No statistical method was used to set the sample size in advance, and investigators knew the group allocation. In validation, progression to ophthalmopathy was predicted by the model with around 71% sensitivity and 72% to 85% specificity, a median of 6.5 months before onset. Blood samples also contained most of the expanded thyroid clonotypes (frequency above 0.001), which suggests that blood repertoires may reflect thyroid immune responses. In cross-validation, a model built on a 13 V-J signature told ophthalmopathy apart from stable hyperthyroidism with 85% to 90% sensitivity and about 81% specificity, and in testing the same model reached 80%/75%.

A patient counted as having stable Graves' hyperthyroidism if no progression to ophthalmopathy occurred over 18 months of follow-up. The hyperthyroidism patients were between 18 and 65 years old and newly diagnosed, with a disease duration of less than 2 months. Any patient with an uncontrolled infection, another autoimmune disease, pregnancy or lactation was excluded. Diagnoses relied on clinical symptoms, serum thyroxine and TRAb, thyroid ultrasound and orbital computed tomography. PBMCs were isolated from 8 to 10 ml of fresh peripheral blood by Ficoll-Paque density gradient centrifugation. Trizol reagent was used to extract total RNA, and RNA quality was then checked on an Agilent 2100 Bioanalyzer. The V and J ends are trimmed by 2 bases and 0 bases, leaving 7 bases between them. The CDR3, cysteine through phenylalanine, is 13 amino acids long. Just CDR3 DNA is preserved here, 39 bases in frame from base 1. Reading the germline V gene (reference sequence) gives CDR1 GTSNPN and CDR2 SVGIG.

The V and J genes are TRBV30 and TRBJ1-2, with no confident D gene call. The sequenced sample was blood. The receptor's source is a man between 18 and 35 years old with Graves' hyperthyroidism. The DNA sequence reads TGTGCCTGGAGTCCGGGGTCTAACTATGGCTACACCTTC. Translated, this gives CAWSPGSNYGYTF.